The TCR beta chain described here comes from a study of cytomegalovirus exposure and HLA in healthy donors. From germline, CDR1 is KGHSY and CDR2 FQNENV. Trimming removed 0 bases from V and 2 bases from J, with 13 bases in between. CDR3 size: 16 residues. Amplification used 60 Vbeta primers and 13 Jbeta primers. Sequencing used immunoSEQ multiplex PCR; TCRdb keeps in-frame clones, though not all of them. The table shows over 150,000 clones, with roughly three quarters occurring only once. The chain has TRBV16 and TRBJ1-2, with a possible D match to TRBD1 (5 bases). The sample was PBMCs. This TCR was sampled from a woman in her 50s in good health and CMV-seropositive. CDR3 amino acids: CASSQSIQTGNYGYTF. In DNA, the CDR3 is TGTGCCAGCAGCCAATCGATCCAAACAGGAAACTATGGCTACACCTTC.